These 17 T cell receptor beta chains share one sample of origin, sequenced in a study of human T cells and chemical hapten exposure. It was the library that attached unique molecular identifiers to individual cDNA molecules. TCRdb analysed the reads with MiXCR anew, one entry per CDR3 protein. The table includes about 120,000 distinct CDR3 sequences, less than 10% detected once. The study extracted total RNA from unfractionated whole blood. The material sequenced was whole blood. These receptors were collected from a human donor in good health. Some clones in this sample may be carry-over from other donors' samples.

This clonotype was observed at least ten times. CDR3 in amino acids: CASSLKANGRAGDTQYF. The DNA of the CDR3 is TGTGCCAGCAGTTTGAAGGCCAACGGTAGGGCAGGAGATACGCAGTATTTT. The gene calls are TRBV27 and TRBJ2-3; D ambiguous. Germline V gives CDR1 MNHEY, CDR2 SMNVEV (reference sequence). The V end lost 3 bases, the J end lost 5 bases, and 21 bases lay between the germline ends. The CDR3 totals 17 residues.

About this clonotype itself: This may be a read error: a much more frequent sequence differs by one nucleotide. This rearrangement joins TRBV6-2 or TRBV6-3 to TRBJ1-1; 10 nucleotides align to TRBD1. CDR3 length equals 14 residues. Germline CDR1 MNHEY, CDR2 SVGEGT. CDR3 in DNA: TGTACCAGCGCCACCCGGGACAGGGGCACTGAAGCTTTCTTT. As protein: CTSATRDRGTEAFF.

The table lists this clonotype with many counts. The chain joins TRBV20-1 to TRBJ1-1; no clear D gene. V lost 1 base and J 6 bases, leaving 15 bases between the germline ends. Per germline, CDR1 DFQATT and CDR2 SNEGSKA (reference sequence). The CDR3 is 14 residues long. CDR3 DNA: TGCAGTGCTAGAGGCCAGTCCCGGGGAGCTGAAGCTTTCTTT. Its translation is CSARGQSRGAEAFF.

This clonotype was seen at least ten times. The CDR3 loop reads CSARGQEESSPLHF. The DNA for the CDR3 is TGCAGTGCACGCGGACAGGAGGAAAGTTCACCCCTCCACTTT. The chain recombines TRBV20-1 with TRBJ1-6, with 7 bases aligning to TRBD1. Trimming at V came to 6 bases and at J to 9 bases, leaving 11 bases not matched to a gene. The CDR3 covers 14 residues. Germline V gene lookup returns CDR1 DFQATT and CDR2 SNEGSKA (reference sequence).

In this sample, this clonotype turned up a few times. This chain joins TRBV19 and TRBJ2-5; D not resolved. The germline V and J ends were trimmed by 3 bases and 5 bases, with 10 bases remaining between them. Germline lookup yields CDR1 LNHDA and CDR2 SQIVND (reference sequence). CDR3 length equals 13 residues. The CDR3 DNA follows: TGTGCCAGTAGTATGGACCTTGAGGAGACCCAGTACTTC. Translation gives CASSMDLEETQYF.

DNA for the CDR3: TGCAGCGTTGAGGGCACCACTGGGGCGGGGGGGCCAGATACGCAGTATTTT. This gives the protein CSVEGTTGAGGPDTQYF. The chain uses TRBV29-1 and TRBJ2-3; 9 positions agree with TRBD2. CDR3 length: 17 residues. The ends lost 3 bases at V and 4 bases at J; junction bases unmatched: 14. Germline V gene sequence: CDR1 SQVTM, CDR2 ANQGSEA.

There are many counts of this clonotype. The chain uses TRBV29-1 and TRBJ1-1, with D possibly being TRBD1 (5 bases). CDR1 and CDR2 (germline): SQVTM, ANQGSEA. Trimming took 2 bases from V and 12 from J, leaving 10 bases between them. This CDR3 has 10 amino acids. The CDR3 loop reads CSVEWDPTFF. CDR3 nucleotides: TGCAGCGTTGAATGGGACCCAACTTTCTTT. The complete variable domain, with remaining parts taken from reference TRBV29-1 and TRBJ1-1, reads SAVISQKPSRDICQRGTSLTIQCQVDSQVTMMFWYRQQPGQSLTLIATANQGSEATYESGFVIDKFPISRPNLTFSTLTVSNMSPEDSSIYLCSVEWDPTFFGQGTRLTVV.

This clonotype has more than one count but fewer than ten. The chain recombines TRBV20-1 with TRBJ2-1, with TRBD2 matching over 14 bases. Germline V gene lookup returns CDR1 DFQATT and CDR2 SNEGSKA (reference sequence). J lost 1 base, V lost 6 bases, and 5 bases had no gene match. The CDR3 length is 16 residues. CDR3: CSATGTSGSSYNEQFF. The CDR3 DNA follows: TGCAGTGCAACTGGGACTAGCGGGAGTTCCTACAATGAGCAGTTCTTC.

A word on this clonotype: This sequence may be a read error, since a much larger clone differs from it by one base. The chain joins TRBV20-1 to TRBJ1-3; 9 nucleotides match TRBD1. The CDR3 loop spans 12 amino acids. CDR1 DFQATT and CDR2 SNEGSKA come from the germline V gene (reference sequence). The CDR3: CSAQGAGSTIYF. DNA of the CDR3: TGCAGTGCACAGGGGGCTGGAAGCACCATATATTTT.

This clonotype was detected only a few times. The rearrangement links TRBV18 to TRBJ1-5; D possibly corresponds to TRBD1 (6 bases). The CDR3 length is 15 residues. Between the trimmed V and J ends, which lost 3 bases and 2 bases, there was a span of 11 bases. Germline V CDR1 and CDR2: KGHSH, LQKENI. The CDR3 sequence: CASSPGAGGNQPQHF. DNA for the CDR3: TGTGCCAGCTCACCGGGGGCAGGGGGCAATCAGCCCCAGCATTTT.

Concerning this clonotype: This may stem from a read error, because a much larger clone lies one nucleotide away. This sequence joins TRBV6-5 and TRBJ2-1; possible D gene TRBD2, 6 bases. The germline V gene has CDR1 MNHEY and CDR2 SVGAGI. The CDR3 has 18 residues. CDR3 loop: CASGYSGVGPGRSNEQFF. The DNA of the CDR3 is TGTGCCAGCGGTTACTCGGGGGTCGGACCGGGGCGGTCCAATGAGCAGTTCTTC.

This clonotype was detected a few times. This chain uses TRBV4-1 with TRBJ2-4, with TRBD2 identical over 11 bases. Germline-derived CDR1 and CDR2 are MGHRA and YSYEKL. This CDR3 has 16 residues. J gave up 6 bases and V 1 base, and 5 bases lay outside the gene matches. In DNA form, the CDR3 reads TGCGCCAGCAGCCAAGGTAGCGGGAGGGGTAGAAACATTCAGTACTTC. Its translation: CASSQGSGRGRNIQYF.

At least ten counts were recorded for this clonotype. The CDR3 DNA reads TGTGCCAGCAGTTCAGACAGGGGGAACACTGAAGCTTTCTTT. It is translated as CASSSDRGNTEAFF. The V and J genes are TRBV12-3 or TRBV12-4 and TRBJ1-1; 8 bases map to TRBD1. The CDR3 runs 14 residues. V dropped 4 bases and J dropped 1; count of bases not matched to a gene: 2.

This chain uses TRBV10-3 with TRBJ2-7, with a weak D call TRBD1 (6 bases). Trimming removed 4 bases from V and 1 base from J, with 8 bases in between. Germline V gives CDR1 ENHRY, CDR2 SYGVKD. The CDR3 sequence is 13 residues long. The chain's CDR3 is CAISGTASYEQYF. CDR3 nucleotides: TGTGCCATCAGTGGGACAGCTTCCTACGAGCAGTACTTC.

This clonotype has more than one count but fewer than ten. The chain recombines TRBV3-1 with TRBJ2-7; D gene unclear. The V and J ends lost 2 bases and 2 bases respectively, with 10 bases between them. The CDR3 extends over 14 amino acids. Germline V gene sequence: CDR1 LGHDT, CDR2 YNNKEL (reference sequence). Written as DNA, the CDR3 is TGTGCCAGCAGCCAAAGATCTTCGGCCTACGAGCAGTACTTC. Translation gives CASSQRSSAYEQYF.

V and J are TRBV28 and TRBJ1-5; 8 positions match TRBD1. This CDR3 is 18 amino acids long. The junction had 16 bases not matched to a gene; V was cut back by 5 bases and J by 4 bases. Germline V gene lookup returns CDR1 MDHEN and CDR2 SYDVKM. CDR3 region: CASSPYPVLTGENQPQHF. The CDR3 nucleotides are TGTGCCAGCAGTCCCTATCCCGTCTTGACAGGGGAGAATCAGCCCCAGCATTTT.

This chain connects TRBV5-1 to TRBJ2-2; weak D call: TRBD1 (6 bases). CDR3 length equals 17 residues. Germline CDR1 and CDR2: SGHRS and YFSETQ. Trimming took off 6 bases at V and 4 bases at J, with 22 bases between the two ends. The CDR3 sequence is CASTPIQGRGSTGELFF. The CDR3 bases are TGCGCCAGCACCCCCATACAGGGCAGGGGCTCCACCGGGGAGCTGTTTTTT.